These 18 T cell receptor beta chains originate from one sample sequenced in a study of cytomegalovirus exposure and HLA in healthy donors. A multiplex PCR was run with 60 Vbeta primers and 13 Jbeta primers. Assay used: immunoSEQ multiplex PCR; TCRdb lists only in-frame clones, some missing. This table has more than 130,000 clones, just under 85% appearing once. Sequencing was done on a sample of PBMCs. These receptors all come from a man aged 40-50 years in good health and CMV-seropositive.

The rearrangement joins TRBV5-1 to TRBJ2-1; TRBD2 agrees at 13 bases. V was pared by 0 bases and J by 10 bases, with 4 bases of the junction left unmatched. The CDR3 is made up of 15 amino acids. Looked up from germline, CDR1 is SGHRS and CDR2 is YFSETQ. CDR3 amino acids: CASSLGTSGRGEQFF. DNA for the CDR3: TGCGCCAGCAGCTTGGGAACTAGCGGGAGGGGCGAGCAGTTCTTC. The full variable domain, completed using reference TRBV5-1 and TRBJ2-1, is KAGVTQTPRYLIKTRGQQVTLSCSPISGHRSVSWYQQTPGQGLQFLFEYFSETQRNKGNFPGRFSGRQFSNSRSEMNVSTLELGDSALYLCASSLGTSGRGEQFFGPGTRLTVL.

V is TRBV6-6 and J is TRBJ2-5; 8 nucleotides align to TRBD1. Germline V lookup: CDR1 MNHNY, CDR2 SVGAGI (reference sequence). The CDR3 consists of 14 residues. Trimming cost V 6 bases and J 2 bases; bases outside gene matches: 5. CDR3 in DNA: TGTGCCAGCAGGTACAGGGGGATACAAGAGACCCAGTACTTC. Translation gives CASRYRGIQETQYF.

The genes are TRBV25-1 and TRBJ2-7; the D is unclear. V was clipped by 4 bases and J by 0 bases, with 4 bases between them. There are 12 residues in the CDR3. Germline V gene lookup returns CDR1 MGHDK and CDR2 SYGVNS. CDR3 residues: CASSGASYEQYF. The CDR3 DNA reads TGTGCCAGCAGTGGGGCCTCCTACGAGCAGTACTTC.

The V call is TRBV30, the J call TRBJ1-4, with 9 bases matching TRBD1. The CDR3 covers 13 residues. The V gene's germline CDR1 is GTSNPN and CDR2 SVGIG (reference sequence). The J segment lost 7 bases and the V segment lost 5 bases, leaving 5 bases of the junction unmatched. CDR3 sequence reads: CAWETGGSEKLFF. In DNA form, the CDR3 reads TGTGCCTGGGAGACAGGGGGGAGTGAAAAACTGTTTTTT.

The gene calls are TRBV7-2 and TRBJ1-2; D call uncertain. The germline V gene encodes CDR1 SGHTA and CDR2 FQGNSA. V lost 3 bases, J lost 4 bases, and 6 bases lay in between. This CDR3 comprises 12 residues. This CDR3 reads CASSFAGYGYTF. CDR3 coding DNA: TGTGCCAGCAGCTTCGCCGGCTATGGCTACACCTTC.

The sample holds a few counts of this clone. The chain's CDR3 is CASSWGQEAFF. The CDR3, as DNA: TGTGCCAGCAGTTGGGGGCAGGAAGCTTTCTTT. V and J are TRBV7-2 and TRBJ1-1, with D possibly matching TRBD1 (6 bases). Looked up from germline, CDR1 is SGHTA and CDR2 is FQGNSA. The ends were cut back, 6 bases at V and 8 bases at J, with 10 bases in the middle. The CDR3 spans 11 residues.

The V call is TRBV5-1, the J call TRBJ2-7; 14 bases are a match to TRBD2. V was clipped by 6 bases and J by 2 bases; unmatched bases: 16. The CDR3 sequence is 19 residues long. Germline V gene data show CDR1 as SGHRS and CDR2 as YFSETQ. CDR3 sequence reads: CASTPSSGTSGSLAYEQYF. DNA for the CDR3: TGCGCCAGCACCCCCTCTTCCGGGACTAGCGGGAGTCTAGCCTACGAGCAGTACTTC.

The CDR3 DNA sequence: TGTGCCAGCAGTGTAGAGCGATCCTCCTACAATGAGCAGTTCTTC. Translating gives CASSVERSSYNEQFF. The chain carries TRBV2 and TRBJ2-1; D unresolved. Germline V lookup: CDR1 SNHLY, CDR2 FYNNEI. V lost 4 bases, J lost 0 bases, and 10 bases lay in between. This CDR3 spans 15 amino acids.

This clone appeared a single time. This CDR3 reads CASSSGQAGGQHEQYF. The CDR3 coding sequence is TGTGCCAGCAGCTCGGGCCAGGCGGGGGGGCAGCACGAGCAGTACTTC. V is TRBV5-4 and J is TRBJ2-7; 9 bases align to TRBD2. V was clipped by 3 bases and J by 5 bases; unmatched bases: 12. From germline, CDR1 is SGHNT and CDR2 YYREEE (reference sequence). There are 16 residues in the CDR3. Combining the CDR3 with reference TRBV5-4 and TRBJ2-7 gives the whole variable domain ETGVTQSPTHLIKTRGQQVTLRCSSQSGHNTVSWYQQALGQGPQFIFQYYREEENGRGNFPPRFSGLQFPNYSSELNVNALELDDSALYLCASSSGQAGGQHEQYFGPGTRLTVT.

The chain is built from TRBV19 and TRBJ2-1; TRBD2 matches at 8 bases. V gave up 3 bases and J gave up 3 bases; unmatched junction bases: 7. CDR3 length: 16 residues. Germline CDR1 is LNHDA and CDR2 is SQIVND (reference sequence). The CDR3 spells CASSIGLAGDYNEQFF. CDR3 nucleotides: TGTGCCAGTAGTATCGGGCTAGCGGGTGACTACAATGAGCAGTTCTTC.

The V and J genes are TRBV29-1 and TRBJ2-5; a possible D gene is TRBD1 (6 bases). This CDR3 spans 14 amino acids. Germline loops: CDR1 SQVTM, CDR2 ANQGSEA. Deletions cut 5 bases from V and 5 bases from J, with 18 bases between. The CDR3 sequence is CSVLRGAPGETQYF. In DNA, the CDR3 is TGCAGCGTTCTCAGGGGCGCCCCCGGGGAGACCCAGTACTTC. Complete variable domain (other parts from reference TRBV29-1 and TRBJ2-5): SAVISQKPSRDICQRGTSLTIQCQVDSQVTMMFWYRQQPGQSLTLIATANQGSEATYESGFVIDKFPISRPNLTFSTLTVSNMSPEDSSIYLCSVLRGAPGETQYFGPGTRLLVL.

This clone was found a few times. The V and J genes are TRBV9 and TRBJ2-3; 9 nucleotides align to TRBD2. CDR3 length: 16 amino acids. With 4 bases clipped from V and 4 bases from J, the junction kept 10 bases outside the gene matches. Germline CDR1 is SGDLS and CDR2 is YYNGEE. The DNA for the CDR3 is TGTGCCAGCAGCTTTGGGCGGGGGGGCGTAGCAGATACGCAGTATTTT. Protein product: CASSFGRGGVADTQYF. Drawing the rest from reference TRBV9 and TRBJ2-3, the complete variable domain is DSGVTQTPKHLITATGQRVTLRCSPRSGDLSVYWYQQSLDQGLQFLIQYYNGEERAKGNILERFSAQQFPDLHSELNLSSLELGDSALYFCASSFGRGGVADTQYFGPGTRLTVL.

CDR3 in amino acids: CASSATGGASMNTEAFF. The CDR3, as DNA: TGTGCCAGCTCAGCTACAGGGGGAGCCTCGATGAACACTGAAGCTTTCTTT. The chain employs TRBV18 and TRBJ1-1; 8 nucleotides match TRBD1. The germline V gene has CDR1 KGHSH and CDR2 LQKENI. CDR3 length: 17 residues. The V segment lost 5 bases and the J segment 0 bases; nucleotides outside the gene matches: 11.

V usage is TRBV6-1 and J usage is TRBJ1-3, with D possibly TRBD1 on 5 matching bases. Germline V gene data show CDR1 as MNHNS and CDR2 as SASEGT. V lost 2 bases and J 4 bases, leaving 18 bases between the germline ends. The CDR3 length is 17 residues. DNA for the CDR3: TGTGCCAGCAGTGAACCCGGCGGGGGTACCGGGGGAAACACCATATATTTT. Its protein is CASSEPGGGTGGNTIYF.

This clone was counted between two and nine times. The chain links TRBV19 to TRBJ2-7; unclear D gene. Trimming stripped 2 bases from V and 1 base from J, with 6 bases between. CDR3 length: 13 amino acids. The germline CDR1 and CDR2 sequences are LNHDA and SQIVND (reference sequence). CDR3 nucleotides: TGTGCCAGTAGTATAACGGTTTCCTACGAGCAGTACTTC. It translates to CASSITVSYEQYF.

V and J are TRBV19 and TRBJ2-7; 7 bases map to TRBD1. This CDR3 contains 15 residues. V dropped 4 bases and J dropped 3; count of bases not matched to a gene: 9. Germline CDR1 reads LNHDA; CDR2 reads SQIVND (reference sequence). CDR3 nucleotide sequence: TGTGCCAGTAGTAGCTCAGGGGGTAGACGCTACGAGCAGTACTTC. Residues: CASSSSGGRRYEQYF.

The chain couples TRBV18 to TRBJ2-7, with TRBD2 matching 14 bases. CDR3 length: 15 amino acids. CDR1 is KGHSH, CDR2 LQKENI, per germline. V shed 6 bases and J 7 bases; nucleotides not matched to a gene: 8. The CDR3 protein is CASSPGLAGVGEQYF. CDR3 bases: TGTGCCAGCTCCCCGGGACTAGCGGGAGTAGGGGAGCAGTACTTC.

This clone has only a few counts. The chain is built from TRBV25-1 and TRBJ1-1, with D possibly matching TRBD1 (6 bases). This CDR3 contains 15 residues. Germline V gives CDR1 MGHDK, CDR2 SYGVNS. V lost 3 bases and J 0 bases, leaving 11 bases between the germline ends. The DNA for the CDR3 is TGTGCCAGCAGTGAGCCAGGGGCCATGAACACTGAAGCTTTCTTT. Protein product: CASSEPGAMNTEAFF.